This T cell receptor (beta chain) came from a study of T cells in Graves' hyperthyroidism and ophthalmopathy. Notes on the study in general: Expanded thyroid clonotypes (above 0.001) were mostly also found in blood.

The CDR3 runs to 16 residues. Per the germline V gene, CDR1 is KGHSH and CDR2 is LQKENI. With V trimmed by 5 bases and J by 2 bases, 9 bases remained unmatched. The CDR3 regions of TCR beta were amplified from RNA transcripts. HTBI primers drove first-round RT-PCR of the TCR CDR3. TCRdb reprocessed the multiplex PCR reads via MiXCR and lists one record per CDR3 protein. Of 380,000 or so distinct CDR3 sequences listed, 15% to 20% were seen once; the top ten hold about 3.7%. This clonotype was seen only a few times. The antigen is undetermined. Sample: blood. This rearrangement joins TRBV18 to TRBJ1-5; 7 positions match TRBD1. This TCR came from a woman under 30 with Graves' hyperthyroidism. Written as DNA, the CDR3 is TGTGCCAGCTCAATTACAGGGGACCAAGGCAATCAGCCCCAGCATTTT. Its protein product is CASSITGDQGNQPQHF.